Listed below are T cell receptor beta chains from one sample, sequenced in a study of OX40 agonist ivuxolimab in advanced cancers. Clones were read by immunoSEQ multiplex PCR, and TCRdb kept only the in-frame ones, dropping some. The sample lists about 18,000 clones, 75% to 85% occurring once. Material: CD4+ or CD8+ T cells sorted from blood, obtained in a trial of the OX40 agonist ivuxolimab. These receptor sequences come from an adult with an advanced solid tumor such as melanoma, head and neck, liver or kidney cancer. CDR3s include the opening cysteine and the closing phenylalanine or tryptophan. The D gene is left open where the match is weak. Size tells how often a clone was seen (once, few, many) or the class of an expanded clone, and some rows leave it out.

clone_size: NA; cdr3_length: 15; v_call: TRBV5-6; d_call: NA; j_call: TRBJ1-2; cdr3_nt: TGTGCCAGCAGCGTAAGGGGCTTTCCTAACTATGGCTACACCTTC; cdr3_aa: CASSVRGFPNYGYTF
clone_size: few; cdr3_length: 12; v_call: TRBV16; d_call: NA; j_call: TRBJ2-7; cdr3_nt: TGTGCCAGCAGCCAAACGCGTTACGAGCAGTACTTC; cdr3_aa: CASSQTRYEQYF
clone_size: NA; cdr3_length: 10; v_call: TRBV6-1; d_call: NA; j_call: TRBJ1-4; cdr3_nt: TGTGCCGGAAAGAATGAAAAACTGTTTTTT; cdr3_aa: CAGKNEKLFF
clone_size: NA; cdr3_length: 14; v_call: TRBV30; d_call: NA; j_call: TRBJ2-2; cdr3_nt: TGTGCCTGGATGTCAGGCCTAGTCACCGGGGAGCTGTTTTTT; cdr3_aa: CAWMSGLVTGELFF
clone_size: few; cdr3_length: 15; v_call: TRBV9; d_call: TRBD2; j_call: TRBJ2-3; cdr3_nt: TGTGCCAGCACCGAGACAGGCGGGAGGGGCGATACGCAGTATTTT; cdr3_aa: CASTETGGRGDTQYF
clone_size: NA; cdr3_length: 13; v_call: TRBV6-4; d_call: NA; j_call: TRBJ1-5; cdr3_nt: TGTGCCAGCAGTGAGGGCCCGGGACAGCCCCAGCATTTT; cdr3_aa: CASSEGPGQPQHF
clone_size: few; cdr3_length: 17; v_call: TRBV2; d_call: TRBD2; j_call: TRBJ2-2; cdr3_nt: TGTGCCAGCAGTAGGACTAGCGGGAGGGCTAACACCGGGGAGCTGTTTTTT; cdr3_aa: CASSRTSGRANTGELFF
clone_size: NA; cdr3_length: 13; v_call: TRBV6-5; d_call: TRBD1; j_call: TRBJ1-4; cdr3_nt: TGTGCCAGCCCACCGGGACAGGATGAAAAACTGTTTTTT; cdr3_aa: CASPPGQDEKLFF
clone_size: NA; cdr3_length: 14; v_call: TRBV5-1; d_call: TRBD2; j_call: TRBJ2-3; cdr3_nt: TGCGCCAGCAGCATAGCGGGGCGCACAGATATGCAGTATTTT; cdr3_aa: CASSIAGRTDMQYF
clone_size: once; cdr3_length: 16; v_call: TRBV14; d_call: TRBD2; j_call: TRBJ2-3; cdr3_nt: TGTGCCAGCAGCCAAGGCCTAGCGGGGATCACAGATACGCAGTATTTT; cdr3_aa: CASSQGLAGITDTQYF
clone_size: NA; cdr3_length: 17; v_call: TRBV18; d_call: NA; j_call: TRBJ2-5; cdr3_nt: TGTGCCAGCTCACCACCGAGGCGTCCAATGTACCAAGAGACCCAGTACTTC; cdr3_aa: CASSPPRRPMYQETQYF
clone_size: NA; cdr3_length: 12; v_call: TRBV10-3; d_call: NA; j_call: TRBJ2-7; cdr3_nt: TGTGCCACCTCCAGACAGGGACTCGAGCAGTACTTC; cdr3_aa: CATSRQGLEQYF
clone_size: once; cdr3_length: 14; v_call: TRBV5-6; d_call: NA; j_call: TRBJ2-5; cdr3_nt: TGTGCCAGCAGCTTGGAGGCAGGGAAAGAGACCCAGTACTTC; cdr3_aa: CASSLEAGKETQYF
clone_size: NA; cdr3_length: 14; v_call: TRBV5-5; d_call: TRBD1; j_call: TRBJ1-2; cdr3_nt: TGTGCCAGCAGCTTGACACAGGGGCGGTATGGCTACACCTTC; cdr3_aa: CASSLTQGRYGYTF
clone_size: NA; cdr3_length: 15; v_call: TRBV25-1; d_call: NA; j_call: TRBJ1-3; cdr3_nt: TGTGCCAGCAGTGATCGGGGCCTCTCTGGAAACACCATATATTTT; cdr3_aa: CASSDRGLSGNTIYF
clone_size: medium-sized; cdr3_length: 14; v_call: TRBV18; d_call: NA; j_call: TRBJ1-5; cdr3_nt: TGTGCCAGCTCACCACCGATACCCAATCAGCCCCAGCATTTT; cdr3_aa: CASSPPIPNQPQHF
clone_size: few; cdr3_length: 13; v_call: TRBV9; d_call: TRBD1; j_call: TRBJ1-3; cdr3_nt: TGTGCCAGCAGCGAGGGACAGGGGATGGGCATATATTTT; cdr3_aa: CASSEGQGMGIYF
clone_size: NA; cdr3_length: 14; v_call: TRBV5-4; d_call: TRBD1; j_call: TRBJ2-2; cdr3_nt: TGTGCCAGCAGCCCGGACAGGGTCAGCGGGGAGCTGTTTTTT; cdr3_aa: CASSPDRVSGELFF
clone_size: NA; cdr3_length: 16; v_call: TRBV29-1; d_call: TRBD1; j_call: TRBJ2-5; cdr3_nt: TGCAGCGCCGGGGACAGGGTGGGGGTTAGCCAAGAGACCCAGTACTTC; cdr3_aa: CSAGDRVGVSQETQYF
clone_size: NA; cdr3_length: 13; v_call: TRBV5-1; d_call: TRBD1; j_call: TRBJ2-7; cdr3_nt: TGCGCCAGCAGCTGGGGGACAGGGTACGAGCAGTACTTC; cdr3_aa: CASSWGTGYEQYF
clone_size: NA; cdr3_length: 15; v_call: TRBV6-1; d_call: TRBD2; j_call: TRBJ2-7; cdr3_nt: TGTGCCAGCAGTGAGGCCTCTAGCGGTAACTACGAGCAGTACTTC; cdr3_aa: CASSEASSGNYEQYF
clone_size: few; cdr3_length: 15; v_call: TRBV14; d_call: NA; j_call: TRBJ1-6; cdr3_nt: TGTGCCAGCAGCCGAGGGGTCCTCTATAATTCACCCCTCCACTTT; cdr3_aa: CASSRGVLYNSPLHF
clone_size: NA; cdr3_length: 15; v_call: TRBV9; d_call: NA; j_call: TRBJ1-3; cdr3_nt: TGTGCCAGCAGTCCTGCCTCGAGATCTGGAAACACCATATATTTT; cdr3_aa: CASSPASRSGNTIYF
clone_size: NA; cdr3_length: 15; v_call: TRBV25-1; d_call: TRBD1; j_call: TRBJ1-4; cdr3_nt: TGTGCCAGCACCTCGGGGACAGCCCCTAATGAAAAACTGTTTTTT; cdr3_aa: CASTSGTAPNEKLFF
clone_size: NA; cdr3_length: 12; v_call: TRBV5-6; d_call: NA; j_call: TRBJ2-3; cdr3_nt: TGTGCCAGCTCCACAAGCACAGATACGCAGTATTTT; cdr3_aa: CASSTSTDTQYF
clone_size: NA; cdr3_length: 14; v_call: TRBV2; d_call: TRBD1; j_call: TRBJ1-4; cdr3_nt: TGTGCCAGCAGCCGTGGACAGGGTGGGGAAAAACTGTTTTTT; cdr3_aa: CASSRGQGGEKLFF
clone_size: NA; cdr3_length: 13; v_call: TRBV11-3; d_call: NA; j_call: TRBJ2-5; cdr3_nt: TGTGCCAGCAGCCCCCGGTACACAGACGCCCAGTACTTC; cdr3_aa: CASSPRYTDAQYF
clone_size: few; cdr3_length: 12; v_call: TRBV6-6; d_call: NA; j_call: TRBJ1-5; cdr3_nt: TGTGCCAGCAGTTACGGCGGAGAGCCCCAGCATTTT; cdr3_aa: CASSYGGEPQHF
clone_size: NA; cdr3_length: 11; v_call: TRBV7-6; d_call: NA; j_call: TRBJ2-5; cdr3_nt: TGTGCCAGCACCTCCCGGGAGACCCAGTACTTC; cdr3_aa: CASTSRETQYF
clone_size: NA; cdr3_length: 12; v_call: TRBV30; d_call: NA; j_call: TRBJ1-1; cdr3_nt: TGTGCCTGGAGTGAGGAGGGAATGTGGGCTTTCTTT; cdr3_aa: CAWSEEGMWAFF
clone_size: NA; cdr3_length: 16; v_call: TRBV4-1; d_call: NA; j_call: TRBJ2-5; cdr3_nt: TGCGCCAGCAGCCAAGAGGCAGGGGAGTTGCCAGAGACCCAGTACTTC; cdr3_aa: CASSQEAGELPETQYF
clone_size: NA; cdr3_length: 12; v_call: TRBV7-2; d_call: NA; j_call: TRBJ2-7; cdr3_nt: TGTGCCAGCAGCTTAACAGGGCGGGAGCAGTACTTC; cdr3_aa: CASSLTGREQYF
clone_size: NA; cdr3_length: 14; v_call: TRBV28; d_call: NA; j_call: TRBJ2-5; cdr3_nt: TGTGCCAGCAGTAATGGCGGGCCTCAAGAGACCCAGTACTTC; cdr3_aa: CASSNGGPQETQYF
clone_size: NA; cdr3_length: 14; v_call: TRBV27; d_call: NA; j_call: TRBJ2-3; cdr3_nt: TGTGCCAGCAGTTTGGTAAGGAGCACAGATACGCAGTATTTT; cdr3_aa: CASSLVRSTDTQYF
clone_size: NA; cdr3_length: 14; v_call: TRBV4-1; d_call: NA; j_call: TRBJ2-1; cdr3_nt: TGCGCCAGCAGCCAAGACGTACAGGGCTGGGAGCAGTTCTTC; cdr3_aa: CASSQDVQGWEQFF
clone_size: NA; cdr3_length: 13; v_call: TRBV2; d_call: TRBD1; j_call: TRBJ2-7; cdr3_nt: TGTGCCACCCAGGGGGACAAATCCTACGAGCAGTACTTC; cdr3_aa: CATQGDKSYEQYF
clone_size: NA; cdr3_length: 13; v_call: TRBV12-5; d_call: TRBD1; j_call: TRBJ2-5; cdr3_nt: TGTGCTAGTGGCCCGACAGGGGAAGAGACCCAGTACTTC; cdr3_aa: CASGPTGEETQYF
clone_size: once; cdr3_length: 15; v_call: TRBV18; d_call: TRBD1; j_call: TRBJ1-5; cdr3_nt: TGTGCCAGCTCACCTCGGACAGGGGGCGGTCAGCCCCAGCATTTT; cdr3_aa: CASSPRTGGGQPQHF
clone_size: NA; cdr3_length: 13; v_call: TRBV30; d_call: NA; j_call: TRBJ1-4; cdr3_nt: TGTGCCTGGAGTCGCGGCCCGAATGAAAAACTGTTTTTT; cdr3_aa: CAWSRGPNEKLFF
clone_size: NA; cdr3_length: 14; v_call: TRBV6-6; d_call: TRBD1; j_call: TRBJ1-4; cdr3_nt: TGTGCCAGCAGCCTACAGGGGGTCGGAGAAAAACTGTTTTTT; cdr3_aa: CASSLQGVGEKLFF
clone_size: NA; cdr3_length: 15; v_call: TRBV5-6; d_call: NA; j_call: TRBJ1-1; cdr3_nt: TGTGCCAGCAGCGGAAACAGGGTCGGGAACACTGAAGCTTTCTTT; cdr3_aa: CASSGNRVGNTEAFF
clone_size: NA; cdr3_length: 15; v_call: TRBV6-5; d_call: NA; j_call: TRBJ1-5; cdr3_nt: TGTGCCAGCAAGCGTTGGGCAGGGGCCAAGCAGCCCCAGCATTTT; cdr3_aa: CASKRWAGAKQPQHF
clone_size: NA; cdr3_length: 17; v_call: TRBV7-8; d_call: TRBD2; j_call: TRBJ2-1; cdr3_nt: TGTGCCAGCAGCTCCGGACGGACTAGCGGGAGTGCCGATGAGCAGTTCTTC; cdr3_aa: CASSSGRTSGSADEQFF
clone_size: NA; cdr3_length: 14; v_call: TRBV28; d_call: TRBD1; j_call: TRBJ2-7; cdr3_nt: TGTGCCGGATCCGAGACAGGGTGGACCCACGAGCAGTACTTC; cdr3_aa: CAGSETGWTHEQYF
clone_size: NA; cdr3_length: 18; v_call: TRBV4-3; d_call: TRBD2; j_call: TRBJ2-7; cdr3_nt: TGCGCCAGCAGCCAACCCCCGGCCCCGGGGGGGACCTCCTACGAGCAGTACTTC; cdr3_aa: CASSQPPAPGGTSYEQYF
clone_size: NA; cdr3_length: 16; v_call: TRBV7-9; d_call: TRBD1; j_call: TRBJ2-5; cdr3_nt: TGTGCCAGCAGCGGTTTGGGACAGGGGGCGGGAGAGACCCAGTACTTC; cdr3_aa: CASSGLGQGAGETQYF
clone_size: NA; cdr3_length: 13; v_call: TRBV11-3; d_call: NA; j_call: TRBJ2-2; cdr3_nt: TGTGCCAGCAGCTTATACCCCAGCGGGGAGCTGTTTTTT; cdr3_aa: CASSLYPSGELFF
clone_size: NA; cdr3_length: 15; v_call: TRBV9; d_call: NA; j_call: TRBJ2-2; cdr3_nt: TGTGCCAGCAGCGATAGGTCTACGAACACCGGGGAGCTGTTTTTT; cdr3_aa: CASSDRSTNTGELFF
clone_size: NA; cdr3_length: 16; v_call: TRBV19; d_call: NA; j_call: TRBJ1-4; cdr3_nt: TGTGCCAGTGACCCCGGGACCGGACGGGCTAATGAAAAACTGTTTTTT; cdr3_aa: CASDPGTGRANEKLFF